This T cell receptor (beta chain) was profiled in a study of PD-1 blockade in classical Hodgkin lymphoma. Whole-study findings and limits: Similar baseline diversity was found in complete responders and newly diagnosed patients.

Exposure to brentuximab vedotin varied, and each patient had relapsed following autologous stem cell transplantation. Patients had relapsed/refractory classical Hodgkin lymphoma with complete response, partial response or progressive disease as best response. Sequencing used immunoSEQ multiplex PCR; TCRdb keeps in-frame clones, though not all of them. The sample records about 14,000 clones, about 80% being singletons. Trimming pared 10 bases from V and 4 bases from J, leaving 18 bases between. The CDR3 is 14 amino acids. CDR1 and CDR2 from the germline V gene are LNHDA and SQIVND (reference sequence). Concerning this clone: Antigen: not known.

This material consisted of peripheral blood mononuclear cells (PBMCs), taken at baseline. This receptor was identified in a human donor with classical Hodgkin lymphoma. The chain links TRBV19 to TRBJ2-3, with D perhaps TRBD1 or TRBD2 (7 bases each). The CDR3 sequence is CATNLRGGADTQYF. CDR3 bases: TGTGCCACTAACCTCAGGGGGGGCGCAGATACGCAGTATTTT. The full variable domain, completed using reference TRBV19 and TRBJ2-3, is DGGITQSPKYLFRKEGQNVTLSCEQNLNHDAMYWYRQDPGQGLRLIYYSQIVNDFQKGDIAEGYSVSREKKESFPLTVTSAQKNPTAFYLCATNLRGGADTQYFGPGTRLTVL.